The 19 T cell receptor beta chains given below trace back to one sample, sequenced in a study of tumor and adjacent non-tumor tissue in lung cancer. RNA was extracted from bulk tissue without any cell sorting. TCRbeta libraries were built with three rounds of nested PCR, modified from ARM-PCR. TCRdb reprocessed the multiplex PCR reads with MiXCR, giving one entry per CDR3 protein. The sample records 65,000 to 90,000 distinct CDR3 sequences, about two thirds being singletons. Sequenced sample: lung tumor tissue. Receptors originate from a woman in her 70s with non-small cell lung cancer.

As regards this clonotype: This may come from a read error, since a much larger clone is one base off. Given the absence of the conserved phenylalanine or tryptophan at the CDR3 end, a read error is likely. This chain uses TRBV11-2 with TRBJ2-3; D not certain. The CDR3 is 15 residues long. The V end was cut by 0 bases, the J end by 0 bases, with 7 bases between. Germline CDR1 SGHAT, CDR2 FQNNGV. The CDR3 region has the DNA TGTGCCAGCAGCTTAGAATTCCAGAGCACAGATACGCAGTATTCT. This codes for CASSLEFQSTDTQYS.

This clonotype was counted a few times. A read error may explain this, as a much larger clone is one base away. The rearrangement uses TRBV6-5 and TRBJ2-7; D is undetermined. CDR3 length: 14 residues. Germline CDR1 reads MNHEY; CDR2 reads SVGAGI. The CDR3 sequence is CVSSYSTGSYEQYF. In DNA form, the CDR3 reads TGTGTCAGCAGTTACTCGACGGGTTCCTACGAGCAGTACTTC.

Details on this clonotype: At one boundary the junction diverges from the germline segment, which might be a read error. The chain employs TRBV5-4 and TRBJ2-5; a weak D match, TRBD1 (6 bases). The CDR3 length is 14 residues. The germline gives CDR1 SGHNT, CDR2 YYREEE (reference sequence). CDR3 sequence (DNA): TGTGCCAGCAGCGCCATGACAGGCCAAAAGACCCAATACTTC. It translates to CASSAMTGQKTQYF. Using reference TRBV5-4 and TRBJ2-5 for the parts outside the CDR3, the full variable domain is ETGVTQSPTHLIKTRGQQVTLRCSSQSGHNTVSWYQQALGQGPQFIFQYYREEENGRGNFPPRFSGLQFPNYSSELNVNALELDDSALYLCASSAMTGQKTQYFGPGTRLLVL.

To note about this clonotype: At one boundary the junction diverges from the germline segment, which might be a read error. The J gene is TRBJ2-3, the V gene TRBV4-1; a weak D match, TRBD2 (6 bases). The CDR3 covers 17 residues. CDR1 and CDR2 (germline): MGHRA, YSYEKL. In DNA form, the CDR3 reads TGCGCCAGCAGCCAAGAGGTGGTTAGCGGAGACACAGATGCGCAGTATTTT. Its protein product is CASSQEVVSGDTDAQYF.

About this clonotype: A read error is possible here, since a much larger clone lies one base away. The chain recombines TRBV12-3 or TRBV12-4 with TRBJ2-7; 7 bases map to TRBD2. The CDR3 extends over 13 amino acids. The CDR3 region is CANSLWGGSEQYF. The CDR3 nucleotides read TGTGCCAACAGTTTATGGGGAGGGAGCGAGCAGTACTTC.

For this clonotype: This clone may be a read error of a much larger clone one base away. V and J are TRBV5-1 and TRBJ2-7; 7 bases line up with TRBD2. Germline assignment: CDR1 SGHRS and CDR2 YFSETQ. The CDR3 runs to 13 residues. CDR3 protein: CVSASGPVDEQYF. Here the CDR3 DNA reads TGCGTCAGCGCTAGCGGACCGGTCGACGAGCAGTACTTC.

This clonotype has a count of ten or more. V is TRBV5-6 and J is TRBJ2-1; 9 bases line up with TRBD2. CDR3 length: 16 residues. V lost 1 base, J lost 6 bases, and 8 bases stayed unmatched. Germline V gene sequence: CDR1 SGHDT, CDR2 YYEEEE. CDR3 sequence reads: CASSLRLSGRGNEQFF. The CDR3 DNA reads as TGTGCCAGCAGCTTGCGTCTTAGCGGGAGAGGCAATGAGCAGTTCTTC. Drawing the rest from reference TRBV5-6 and TRBJ2-1, the complete variable domain is DAGVTQSPTHLIKTRGQQVTLRCSPKSGHDTVSWYQQALGQGPQFIFQYYEEEERQRGNFPDRFSGHQFPNYSSELNVNALLLGDSALYLCASSLRLSGRGNEQFFGPGTRLTVL.

This clonotype was observed once. The V call is TRBV7-8, the J call TRBJ1-3; D not resolved. The CDR3 loop spans 16 amino acids. Germline assignment: CDR1 SGHVS and CDR2 FQNEAQ. The V end was cut by 7 bases, the J end by 2 bases, with 18 bases between. CDR3 sequence reads: CASTPLFNSTGNTIYF. CDR3 in DNA: TGTGCCAGCACCCCCCTTTTTAATTCGACTGGAAACACCATATATTTT.

V and J are TRBV28 and TRBJ1-2, with 7 bases identical to TRBD1. CDR1 MDHEN and CDR2 SYDVKM come from the germline V gene. The CDR3 consists of 14 residues. CDR3: CSNSLQGSHYGYTF. The CDR3, as DNA: TGTTCCAACAGCCTACAGGGGTCCCACTATGGCTACACCTTC.

The table lists this clonotype with a few counts. The missing conserved phenylalanine or tryptophan at the end of this CDR3 makes a read error likely. The chain couples TRBV29-1 to TRBJ2-7; D gene uncertain. The CDR3 totals 11 residues. Trimming shortened V by 2 bases and J by 6 bases, and 8 bases separated the two germline ends. CDR1 is SQVTM and CDR2 is ANQGSEA in the germline V gene. CDR3 coding DNA: TGCAGCGTTGAAAGTGAATCCGAGCAGTACTCG. Protein product: CSVESESEQYS.

With respect to this clonotype: A read error may account for a junction end that differs from germline. This chain joins TRBV29-1 and TRBJ2-5; TRBD2 matches 8 bases. The germline V gene encodes CDR1 SQVTM and CDR2 ANQGSEA. The CDR3 has 15 residues. The CDR3 sequence: CSVVSASGYQATQYF. The CDR3 nucleotides are TGCAGCGTTGTATCTGCTAGCGGGTACCAAGCGACCCAGTACTTC.

The V and J genes are TRBV28 and TRBJ2-4; 11 bases map to TRBD1. The V and J ends lost 6 bases and 8 bases, in that order; junction bases with no gene match: 12. Germline V gene sequence: CDR1 MDHEN, CDR2 SYDVKM. CDR3 length equals 16 residues. The CDR3 nucleotides read TGTGCCAGCAGACCCGAGGACAGGGGGCTAAGGTACATTCAGTACTTC. Translated: CASRPEDRGLRYIQYF. Variable domain in full (rest from reference TRBV28 and TRBJ2-4): DVKVTQSSRYLVKRTGEKVFLECVQDMDHENMFWYRQDPGLGLRLIYFSYDVKMKEKGDIPEGYSVSREKKERFSLILESASTNQTSMYLCASRPEDRGLRYIQYFGAGTRLSVL.

In the case of this clonotype: A read error is possible here, since a much larger clone lies one base away. Written as DNA, the CDR3 is TGCAGTGCTAGGGGGACAGTAGGGATATACGAGCAGTACTTC. Its translation: CSARGTVGIYEQYF. The chain joins TRBV20-1 to TRBJ2-7; 7 positions agree with TRBD1. The V gene's germline CDR1 is DFQATT and CDR2 SNEGSKA (reference sequence). The CDR3 loop spans 14 amino acids. V lost 3 bases, J lost 4 bases, and 9 bases stayed unmatched.

This clonotype showed up many times. The rearrangement links TRBV5-1 to TRBJ2-5; D remains unclear. Germline CDR1 is SGHRS and CDR2 is YFSETQ. V gave up 0 bases and J gave up 5 bases, with 17 bases separating them. The CDR3 is made up of 16 amino acids. The DNA of the CDR3 is TGCGCCAGCAGCTTGGCGGTAGCATCGGGCCGCGAGACCCAGTACTTC. Protein sequence: CASSLAVASGRETQYF.

This clonotype showed up just once. The junction departs from the called germline gene at one end, perhaps through a read error. The rearrangement uses TRBV29-1 and TRBJ2-3; 8 bases match TRBD2. The CDR3 runs to 13 residues. The germline CDR1 and CDR2 sequences are SQVTM and ANQGSEA. The CDR3 sequence: CSVRTSRTVTQYF. Here the CDR3 DNA reads TGCAGCGTCCGGACTAGCCGTACAGTTACGCAGTATTTT.

This clonotype was recorded once. Compared with germline, one end of the junction differs, possibly owing to a read error. The V and J genes are TRBV4-2 and TRBJ2-1; D not resolved. The germline V gene encodes CDR1 LGHNA and CDR2 YNFKEQ. The length of the CDR3 is 15 residues. As DNA, the CDR3 is TGTACCAGCAGCCAAGGGAAAGAGACCTACAATGAGCAGTTCTTC. As protein: CTSSQGKETYNEQFF.

The chain uses TRBV11-3 and TRBJ2-5, with D uncertain. Trimming pared 5 bases from V and 7 bases from J, leaving 5 bases between. CDR1 and CDR2 from the germline V gene are SGHNT and YENEEA. CDR3 size: 10 residues. CDR3 in amino acids: CASSGRTQYF. The CDR3 region has the DNA TGTGCCAGCAGCGGGCGGACCCAGTACTTC. The complete variable domain, with remaining parts taken from reference TRBV11-3 and TRBJ2-5, reads EAGVVQSPRYKIIEKKQPVAFWCNPISGHNTLYWYLQNLGQGPELLIRYENEEAVDDSQLPKDRFSAERLKGVDSTLKIQPAELGDSAVYLCASSGRTQYFGPGTRLLVL.

Regarding this clonotype: This may come from a read error, since a much larger clone is one base off. The V gene is TRBV11-2, the J gene TRBJ2-1; 7 nucleotides align to TRBD2. The DNA end is a closer match to TRBJ2-7, so the J assignment may be wrong. The CDR3 is made up of 15 amino acids. Germline lookup yields CDR1 SGHAT and CDR2 FQNNGV. This CDR3 reads CASSPRRLASNEQYF. The CDR3 DNA follows: TGTGCCAGCAGCCCCCGCCGACTAGCTTCCAATGAGCAGTACTTC.

As to this clonotype: One end of the junction is discordant with germline, which a read error may explain. The chain links TRBV29-1 to TRBJ2-1; no firm D call. The CDR3 length is 13 residues. The germline V gene encodes CDR1 SQVTM and CDR2 ANQGSEA. CDR3 nucleotide sequence: TGCAGCCTTATAGGTATCTCCTACAATAAGCAGTTCTTC. The encoded protein is CSLIGISYNKQFF.